These 13 T cell receptor beta chains originate from one sample sequenced in a study of cytomegalovirus exposure and HLA in healthy donors (dated by TCRdb to 2017 to 2019). The library was made by the immunoSEQ multiplex PCR assay. For the multiplex PCR, a mixture combining 60 forward primers for TCR Vbeta segments and 13 reverse primers for TCR Jbeta segments was used. TCRdb carries this immuneACCESS record with in-frame sequences only. Its versions omit some clonotypes, under half of them owing to an unresolved V gene in the studies checked, with the rest unexplained. The sample table holds about 110,000 clones, of which 76% were seen once. Jointly, the top ten make up approximately 2.2% of the sample. The sequencing input was PBMCs. These receptors all come from a man between 18 and 29 years old in good health and CMV-seronegative.

This clone was recorded once. V usage is TRBV28 and J usage is TRBJ2-7, with 7 bases lining up with TRBD1. Trimming removed 2 bases from V and 2 bases from J; junction bases left unmatched: 0. Germline loops: CDR1 MDHEN, CDR2 SYDVKM. This CDR3 contains 13 residues. CDR3 coding DNA: TGTGCCAGCAGTTTAACAGGGGCCTACGAGCAGTACTTC. Its translation is CASSLTGAYEQYF.

The chain employs TRBV25-1 and TRBJ1-1; 7 nucleotides line up with TRBD1. The CDR3 contains 15 residues. V lost 3 bases, J lost 2 bases, and 6 bases stayed unmatched. From germline, CDR1 is MGHDK and CDR2 SYGVNS. CDR3 DNA: TGTGCCAGCAGTGAGGGACAGCTATATAACACTGAAGCTTTCTTT. Its translation is CASSEGQLYNTEAFF.

V gene TRBV6-5 combines with J gene TRBJ1-2, with D possibly matching TRBD1 (5 bases). V was pared by 6 bases and J by 1 base, with 9 bases between. The V gene's germline CDR1 is MNHEY and CDR2 SVGAGI. The CDR3 has 13 residues. DNA for the CDR3: TGTGCCAGCAGCCAGACAGATAACTATGGCTACACCTTC. Translation: CASSQTDNYGYTF.

This clone has a handful of counts. The chain recombines TRBV4-1 with TRBJ2-1, with a tentative D call TRBD2 (6 bases). Germline-derived CDR1 and CDR2 are MGHRA and YSYEKL. Trimming shortened V by 1 base and J by 8 bases, and 12 bases separated the two germline ends. This CDR3 contains 14 residues. This CDR3 is CASSQGPGLDEQFF. Written as DNA, the CDR3 is TGCGCCAGCAGCCAAGGGCCGGGACTGGATGAGCAGTTCTTC.

V is TRBV7-6 and J is TRBJ2-2; no reliable D call. Germline loops: CDR1 SGHVS, CDR2 FNYEAQ. The CDR3 loop spans 15 amino acids. The ends were cut back, 2 bases at V and 5 bases at J, with 12 bases in the middle. The CDR3: CASSLYGGTTGELFF. In DNA form, the CDR3 reads TGTGCCAGCAGCTTATATGGCGGAACAACCGGGGAGCTGTTTTTT. The full variable domain, completed using reference TRBV7-6 and TRBJ2-2, is GAGVSQSPRYKVTKRGQDVALRCDPISGHVSLYWYRQALGQGPEFLTYFNYEAQQDKSGLPNDRFSAERPEGSISTLTIQRTEQRDSAMYRCASSLYGGTTGELFFGEGSRLTVL.

V usage is TRBV6-5 and J usage is TRBJ2-5; TRBD1 agrees at 8 bases. V trimming: 7 bases; J trimming: 11 bases; junction bases outside the gene matches: 15. The CDR3 sequence is 14 residues long. CDR1 and CDR2 from the germline V gene are MNHEY and SVGAGI. Here the CDR3 DNA reads TGTGCCAGCACTCCACCCGGGACAGGCGGGGAGCAGTACTTC. This translates into CASTPPGTGGEQYF.

The chain employs TRBV6-4 and TRBJ2-3; 7 positions agree with TRBD2. Germline CDR1 MRHNA, CDR2 SNTAGT. Germline trimming cut 3 bases from V and 1 base from J; bases unmatched to any gene: 1. The length of the CDR3 is 14 residues. The CDR3 DNA follows: TGTGCCAGCAGTGATCTAGCGGGCACAGATACGCAGTATTTT. Its protein is CASSDLAGTDTQYF.

The rearrangement links TRBV13 to TRBJ2-5; possible D gene TRBD1, 6 bases. This CDR3 region has 15 residues. Germline CDR1 PRHDT, CDR2 FYEKMQ (reference sequence). The V and J ends lost 6 bases and 2 bases respectively, with 16 bases between them. Here the CDR3 reads CASSSTGRGQETQYF. DNA of the CDR3: TGTGCCAGCAGTTCTACAGGGCGTGGGCAAGAGACCCAGTACTTC.

The rearrangement uses TRBV9 and TRBJ2-1, with a weak D call TRBD1 (5 bases). Trimming shortened V by 5 bases and J by 6 bases, and 9 bases separated the two germline ends. Germline loops: CDR1 SGDLS, CDR2 YYNGEE. The CDR3 length is 12 residues. Written as DNA, the CDR3 is TGTGCCAGCAGTACAGGTGGCAATGAGCAGTTCTTC. Its translation is CASSTGGNEQFF.

This clone has a handful of counts. J is TRBJ2-7 and V is TRBV5-4; D may be TRBD1 (6 bases). The germline V gene has CDR1 SGHNT and CDR2 YYREEE (reference sequence). The CDR3 totals 13 residues. V was clipped by 0 bases and J by 3 bases, with 7 bases between them. The CDR3 loop reads CASSLGTDYEQYF. CDR3 DNA sequence: TGTGCCAGCAGCTTGGGGACAGACTACGAGCAGTACTTC.

V usage is TRBV28 and J usage is TRBJ2-7, with TRBD2 matching 8 bases. The CDR3 is made up of 16 amino acids. After removal of 2 bases from V and 3 bases from J, the junction contained 9 bases not matched to a gene. Germline V gene data show CDR1 as MDHEN and CDR2 as SYDVKM. CDR3: CASSLVLAGGLYEQYF. The CDR3 nucleotides read TGTGCCAGCAGTTTAGTACTCGCGGGGGGTCTCTACGAGCAGTACTTC.

DNA for the CDR3: TGTGCCAGCAGTGGGACAGGGCTCCCCTACGAGCAGTACTTC. Translating it yields CASSGTGLPYEQYF. The chain has TRBV2 and TRBJ2-7, with 8 bases lining up with TRBD1. After removal of 4 bases from V and 2 bases from J, the junction contained 4 bases not matched to a gene. Germline CDR1 is SNHLY and CDR2 is FYNNEI. The CDR3 covers 14 residues.

The rearrangement joins TRBV5-8 to TRBJ2-7; a weak D match, TRBD1 (6 bases). V shed 0 bases and J shed 5 bases, with 9 bases lying between them. CDR1 and CDR2 (germline): SGHTS, YDEGEE. The CDR3 runs 13 residues. CDR3 residues: CASSLVGGNEQYF. CDR3 coding DNA: TGTGCCAGCAGCTTGGTTGGGGGCAACGAGCAGTACTTC.